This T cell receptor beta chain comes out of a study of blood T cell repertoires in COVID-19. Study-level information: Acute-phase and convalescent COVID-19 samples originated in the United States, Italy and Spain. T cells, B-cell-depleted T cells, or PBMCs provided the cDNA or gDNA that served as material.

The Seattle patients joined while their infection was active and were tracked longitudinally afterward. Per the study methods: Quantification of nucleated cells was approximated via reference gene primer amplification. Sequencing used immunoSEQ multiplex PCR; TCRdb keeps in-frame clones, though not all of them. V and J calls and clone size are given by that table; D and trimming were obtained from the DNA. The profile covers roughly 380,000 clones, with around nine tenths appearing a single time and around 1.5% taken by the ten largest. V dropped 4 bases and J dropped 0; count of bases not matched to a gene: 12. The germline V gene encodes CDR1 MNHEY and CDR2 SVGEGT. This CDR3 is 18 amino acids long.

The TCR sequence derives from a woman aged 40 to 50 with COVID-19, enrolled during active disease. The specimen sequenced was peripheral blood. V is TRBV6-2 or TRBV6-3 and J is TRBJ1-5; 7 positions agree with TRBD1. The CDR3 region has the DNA TGTGCCAGCAGTTTCGACAGGGAACGGATTTATAGCAATCAGCCCCAGCATTTT. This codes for CASSFDRERIYSNQPQHF.